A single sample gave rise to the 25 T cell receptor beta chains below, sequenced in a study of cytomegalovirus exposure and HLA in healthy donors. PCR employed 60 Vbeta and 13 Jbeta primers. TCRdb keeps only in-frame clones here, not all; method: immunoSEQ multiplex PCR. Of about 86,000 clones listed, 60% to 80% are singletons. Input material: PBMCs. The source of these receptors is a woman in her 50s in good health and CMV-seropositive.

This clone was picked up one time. The CDR3 DNA reads as TGTGCCAGCAGCTCGTTAGCGCTAACGAACACCGGGGAGCTGTTTTTT. Translated, it gives CASSSLALTNTGELFF. The J gene is TRBJ2-2, the V gene TRBV5-6; perhaps TRBD2 as D (5 bases). Trimming stripped 3 bases from V and 0 bases from J, with 12 bases between. Germline-derived CDR1 and CDR2 are SGHDT and YYEEEE. This CDR3 has 16 residues. The full variable domain, with the rest looked up from reference TRBV5-6 and TRBJ2-2, is DAGVTQSPTHLIKTRGQQVTLRCSPKSGHDTVSWYQQALGQGPQFIFQYYEEEERQRGNFPDRFSGHQFPNYSSELNVNALLLGDSALYLCASSSLALTNTGELFFGEGSRLTVL.

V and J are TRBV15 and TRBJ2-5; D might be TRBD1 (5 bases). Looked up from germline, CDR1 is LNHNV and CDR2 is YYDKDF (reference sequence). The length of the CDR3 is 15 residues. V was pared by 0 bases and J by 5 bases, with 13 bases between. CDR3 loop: CATSRDRGPEETQYF. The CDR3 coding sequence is TGTGCCACCAGCAGAGATAGGGGCCCAGAGGAGACCCAGTACTTC.

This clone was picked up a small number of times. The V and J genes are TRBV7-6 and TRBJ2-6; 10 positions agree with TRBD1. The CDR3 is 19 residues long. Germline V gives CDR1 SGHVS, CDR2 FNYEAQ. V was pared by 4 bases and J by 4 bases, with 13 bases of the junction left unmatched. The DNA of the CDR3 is TGTGCCAGCAGCTCGTGGTTTGGGACAGGGGACACAGGGGCCAACGTCCTGACTTTC. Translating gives CASSSWFGTGDTGANVLTF.

The CDR3 loop is CASSQTHRATNEKLFF. The CDR3 nucleotides read TGCGCCAGCAGTCAGACTCACAGGGCAACTAATGAAAAACTGTTTTTT. The rearrangement links TRBV23-1 to TRBJ1-4; the D gene is possibly TRBD1 (6 bases). TRBV23-1 is designated an ORF whose function remains uncertain. Trimming removed 3 bases from V and 0 bases from J, with 11 bases in between. The CDR3 loop spans 16 amino acids.

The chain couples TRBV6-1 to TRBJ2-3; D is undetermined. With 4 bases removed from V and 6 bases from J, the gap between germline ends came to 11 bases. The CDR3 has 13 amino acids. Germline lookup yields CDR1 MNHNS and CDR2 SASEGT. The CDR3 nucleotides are TGTGCCAGCAGTGTCTTGATCGCGGATACGCAGTATTTT. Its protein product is CASSVLIADTQYF.

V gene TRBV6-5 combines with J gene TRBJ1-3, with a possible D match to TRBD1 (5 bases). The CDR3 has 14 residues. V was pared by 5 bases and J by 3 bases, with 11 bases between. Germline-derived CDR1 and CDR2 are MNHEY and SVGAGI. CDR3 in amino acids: CASSRGIGGNTIYF. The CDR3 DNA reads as TGTGCCAGCAGTCGGGGGATAGGTGGAAACACCATATATTTT.

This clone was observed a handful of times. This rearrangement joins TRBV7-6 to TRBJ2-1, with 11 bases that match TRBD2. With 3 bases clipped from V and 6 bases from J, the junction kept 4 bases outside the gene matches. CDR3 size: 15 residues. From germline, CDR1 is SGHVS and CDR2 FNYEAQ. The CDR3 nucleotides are TGTGCCAGCAGCTTCATAGCGGGAGGGCCCAATGAGCAGTTCTTC. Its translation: CASSFIAGGPNEQFF.

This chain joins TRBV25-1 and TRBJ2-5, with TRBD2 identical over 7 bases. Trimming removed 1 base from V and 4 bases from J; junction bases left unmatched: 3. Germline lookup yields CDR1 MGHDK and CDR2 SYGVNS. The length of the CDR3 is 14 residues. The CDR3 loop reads CASSEFRGGETQYF. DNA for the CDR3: TGTGCCAGCAGTGAATTTCGCGGGGGAGAGACCCAGTACTTC.

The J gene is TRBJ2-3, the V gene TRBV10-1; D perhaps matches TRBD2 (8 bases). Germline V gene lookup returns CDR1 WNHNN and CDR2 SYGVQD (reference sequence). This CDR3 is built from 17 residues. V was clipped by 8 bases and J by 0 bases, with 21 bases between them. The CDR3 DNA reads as TGCGCCAGCGGCGACAGGGACCGGGGGGGAAGCACAGATACGCAGTATTTT. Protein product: CASGDRDRGGSTDTQYF.

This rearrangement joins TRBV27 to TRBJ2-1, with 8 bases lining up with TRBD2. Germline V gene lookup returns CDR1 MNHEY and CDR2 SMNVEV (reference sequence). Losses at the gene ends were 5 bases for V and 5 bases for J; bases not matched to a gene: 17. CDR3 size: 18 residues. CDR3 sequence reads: CASSPRGRGGTRNNEQFF. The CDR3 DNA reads TGTGCCAGCAGTCCAAGGGGCAGGGGAGGGACTAGGAACAATGAGCAGTTCTTC.

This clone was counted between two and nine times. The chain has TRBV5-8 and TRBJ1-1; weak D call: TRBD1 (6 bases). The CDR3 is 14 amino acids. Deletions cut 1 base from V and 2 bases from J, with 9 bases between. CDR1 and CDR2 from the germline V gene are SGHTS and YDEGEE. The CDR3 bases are TGTGCCAGCAGCTTGCGCAGGGGCAACACTGAAGCTTTCTTT. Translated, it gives CASSLRRGNTEAFF.

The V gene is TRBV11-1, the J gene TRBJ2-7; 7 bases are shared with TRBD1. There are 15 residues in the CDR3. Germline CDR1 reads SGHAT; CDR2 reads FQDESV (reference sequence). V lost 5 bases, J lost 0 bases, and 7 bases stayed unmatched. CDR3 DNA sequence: TGTGCCAGCAGCCATCGGACAGGTTTCTCCTACGAGCAGTACTTC. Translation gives CASSHRTGFSYEQYF.

The chain's CDR3 is CSVVQGADTQYF. The CDR3 DNA follows: TGCAGCGTTGTTCAGGGGGCAGATACGCAGTATTTT. The chain has TRBV29-1 and TRBJ2-3, with 7 bases aligning to TRBD1. The CDR3 consists of 12 residues. CDR1 and CDR2 from the germline V gene are SQVTM and ANQGSEA. The trim removed 4 bases at V and 4 bases at J, leaving 2 bases unmatched.

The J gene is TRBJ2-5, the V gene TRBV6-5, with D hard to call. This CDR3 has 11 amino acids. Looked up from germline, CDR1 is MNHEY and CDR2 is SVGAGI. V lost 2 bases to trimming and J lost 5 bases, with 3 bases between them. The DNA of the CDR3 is TGTGCCAGCAGTTACCGGGAGACCCAGTACTTC. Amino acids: CASSYRETQYF.

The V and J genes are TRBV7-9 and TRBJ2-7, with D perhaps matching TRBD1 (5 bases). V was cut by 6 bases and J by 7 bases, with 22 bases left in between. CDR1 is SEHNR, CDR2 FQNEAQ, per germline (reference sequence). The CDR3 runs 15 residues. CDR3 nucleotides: TGTGCCAGCAGTTCCCTCACCGACAGAGCTAAAGAGCAGTACTTC. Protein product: CASSSLTDRAKEQYF.

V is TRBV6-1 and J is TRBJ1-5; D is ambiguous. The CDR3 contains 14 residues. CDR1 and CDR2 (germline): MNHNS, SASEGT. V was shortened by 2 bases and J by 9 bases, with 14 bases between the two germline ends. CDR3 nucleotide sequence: TGTGCCAGCAGTGAATCGCACCGAGGGTTGCCCCAGCATTTT. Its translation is CASSESHRGLPQHF.

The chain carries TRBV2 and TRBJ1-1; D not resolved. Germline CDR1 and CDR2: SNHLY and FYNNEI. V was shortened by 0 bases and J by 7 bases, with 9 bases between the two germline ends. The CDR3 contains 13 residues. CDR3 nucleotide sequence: TGTGCCAGCAGTGAAGCGCGGGGAAATGAAGCTTTCTTT. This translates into CASSEARGNEAFF. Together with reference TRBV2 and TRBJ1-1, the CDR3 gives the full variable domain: EPEVTQTPSHQVTQMGQEVILRCVPISNHLYFYWYRQILGQKVEFLVSFYNNEISEKSEIFDDQFSVERPDGSNFTLKIRSTKLEDSAMYFCASSEARGNEAFFGQGTRLTVV.

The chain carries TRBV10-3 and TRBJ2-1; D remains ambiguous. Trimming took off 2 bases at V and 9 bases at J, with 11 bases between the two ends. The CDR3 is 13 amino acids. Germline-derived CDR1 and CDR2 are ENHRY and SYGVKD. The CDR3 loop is CAISEGPHGEQFF. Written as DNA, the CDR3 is TGTGCCATCAGTGAGGGCCCCCATGGTGAGCAGTTCTTC.

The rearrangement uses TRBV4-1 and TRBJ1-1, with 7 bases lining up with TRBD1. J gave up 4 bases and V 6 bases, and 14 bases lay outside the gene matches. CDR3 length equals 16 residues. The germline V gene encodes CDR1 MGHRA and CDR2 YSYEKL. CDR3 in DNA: TGCGCCAGCAGTACAGCGAGTGCGACAGGGTTCACTGAAGCTTTCTTT. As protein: CASSTASATGFTEAFF.

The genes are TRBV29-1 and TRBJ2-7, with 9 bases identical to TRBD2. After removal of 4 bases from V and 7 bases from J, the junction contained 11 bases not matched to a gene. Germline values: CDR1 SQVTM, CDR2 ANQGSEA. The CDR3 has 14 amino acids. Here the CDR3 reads CSVVLAGGRWEQYF. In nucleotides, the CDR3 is TGCAGCGTTGTTCTCGCGGGAGGGAGATGGGAGCAGTACTTC.

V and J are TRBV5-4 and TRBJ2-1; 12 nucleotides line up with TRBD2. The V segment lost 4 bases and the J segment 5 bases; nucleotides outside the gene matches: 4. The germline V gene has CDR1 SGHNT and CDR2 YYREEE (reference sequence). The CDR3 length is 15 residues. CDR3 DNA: TGTGCCAGCAGCAAGACTAGCGGGAGTGACAATGAGCAGTTCTTC. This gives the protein CASSKTSGSDNEQFF.

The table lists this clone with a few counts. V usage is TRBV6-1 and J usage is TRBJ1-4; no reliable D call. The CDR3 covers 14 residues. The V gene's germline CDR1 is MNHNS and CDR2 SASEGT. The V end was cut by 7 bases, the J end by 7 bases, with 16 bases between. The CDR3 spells CASIPLGGVEKLFF. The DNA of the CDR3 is TGTGCCAGCATCCCCCTCGGAGGTGTTGAAAAACTGTTTTTT.

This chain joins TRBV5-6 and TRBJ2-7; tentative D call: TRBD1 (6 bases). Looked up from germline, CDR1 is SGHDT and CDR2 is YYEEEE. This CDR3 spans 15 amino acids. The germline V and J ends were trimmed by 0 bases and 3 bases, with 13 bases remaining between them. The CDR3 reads CASSLAVRTDYEQYF. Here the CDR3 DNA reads TGTGCCAGCAGCTTGGCAGTGAGGACAGACTACGAGCAGTACTTC. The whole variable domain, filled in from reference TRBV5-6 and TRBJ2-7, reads DAGVTQSPTHLIKTRGQQVTLRCSPKSGHDTVSWYQQALGQGPQFIFQYYEEEERQRGNFPDRFSGHQFPNYSSELNVNALLLGDSALYLCASSLAVRTDYEQYFGPGTRLTVT.

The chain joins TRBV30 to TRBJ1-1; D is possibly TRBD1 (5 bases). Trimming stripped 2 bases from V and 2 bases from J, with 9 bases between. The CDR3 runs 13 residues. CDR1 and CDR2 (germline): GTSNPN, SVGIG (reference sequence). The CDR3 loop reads CAWSSQGNTEAFF. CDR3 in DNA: TGTGCCTGGAGTTCCCAGGGCAACACTGAAGCTTTCTTT. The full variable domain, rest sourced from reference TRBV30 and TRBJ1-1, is SQTIHQWPATLVQPVGSPLSLECTVEGTSNPNLYWYRQAAGRGLQLLFYSVGIGQISSEVPQNLSASRPQDRQFILSSKKLLLSDSGFYLCAWSSQGNTEAFFGQGTRLTVV.

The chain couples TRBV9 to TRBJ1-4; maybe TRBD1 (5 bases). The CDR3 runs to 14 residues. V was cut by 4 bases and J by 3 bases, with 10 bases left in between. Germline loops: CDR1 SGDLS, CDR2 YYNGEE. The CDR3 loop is CASSPGGANEKLFF. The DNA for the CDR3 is TGTGCCAGCAGCCCGGGAGGGGCTAATGAAAAACTGTTTTTT.